Shown below are 27 T cell receptor beta chains from a single sample sequenced in a study of cytomegalovirus exposure and HLA in healthy donors. The assay was immunoSEQ multiplex PCR, and TCRdb's table has in-frame clones only and misses some. Here the sample spans over 150,000 clones, nearly 90% being singletons. The material sequenced was PBMCs. The receptors come from a woman between 18 and 29 years old in good health and CMV-seropositive.

This sequence joins TRBV27 and TRBJ2-7; 7 bases are shared with TRBD1. Germline CDR1 MNHEY, CDR2 SMNVEV (reference sequence). The CDR3 sequence is 14 residues long. Trimming at V came to 0 bases and at J to 3 bases, leaving 2 bases not matched to a gene. CDR3 protein: CASSLSGQFYEQYF. Here the CDR3 DNA reads TGTGCCAGCAGTTTATCGGGACAGTTCTACGAGCAGTACTTC.

J is TRBJ2-7 and V is TRBV9, with D possibly being TRBD1 (7 bases). Trimming left V 0 bases short and J 3 bases short, with 10 bases between. The germline CDR1 and CDR2 sequences are SGDLS and YYNGEE. The CDR3 spans 14 residues. The CDR3: CASSVAQGGYEQYF. The DNA for the CDR3 is TGTGCCAGCAGCGTAGCCCAGGGGGGCTACGAGCAGTACTTC.

About this clone: The germline gene is not matched at one end of the junction; a read error may be the cause. CDR3 nucleotides: TGTGCCAGCAGCTTGGACTCTAGAAACACCATATATTTT. Its protein is CASSLDSRNTIYF. The chain employs TRBV5-6 and TRBJ1-3, with D unresolved. This CDR3 has 13 residues. Germline CDR1 SGHDT, CDR2 YYEEEE.

The V and J genes are TRBV11-3 and TRBJ1-1; 9 nucleotides line up with TRBD1. This CDR3 spans 14 amino acids. CDR1 is SGHNT and CDR2 is YENEEA in the germline V gene. The ends lost 5 bases at V and 3 bases at J; junction bases unmatched: 4. CDR3: CASSPRQGDTEAFF. The CDR3 region has the DNA TGTGCCAGCAGCCCCAGACAGGGGGACACTGAAGCTTTCTTT.

This sequence joins TRBV5-1 and TRBJ2-3, with 13 bases identical to TRBD2. This CDR3 is built from 16 residues. The germline CDR1 and CDR2 sequences are SGHRS and YFSETQ. The ends lost 7 bases at V and 3 bases at J; junction bases unmatched: 8. The DNA of the CDR3 is TGCGCCAGCCAATGGACTAGCGGGAGTTGGACAGATACGCAGTATTTT. Translating it yields CASQWTSGSWTDTQYF.

The chain links TRBV27 to TRBJ2-7, with D possibly matching TRBD2 (6 bases). The CDR3 is 13 residues long. Germline lookup yields CDR1 MNHEY and CDR2 SMNVEV (reference sequence). V lost 5 bases to trimming and J lost 4 bases, with 12 bases between them. In DNA form, the CDR3 reads TGTGCCAGCAGTCGGACTACCATATACGAGCAGTACTTC. Protein product: CASSRTTIYEQYF.

The V gene is TRBV29-1, the J gene TRBJ1-1; 7 bases map to TRBD1. J lost 6 bases, V lost 2 bases, and 9 bases had no gene match. Germline assignment: CDR1 SQVTM and CDR2 ANQGSEA. This CDR3 has 14 residues. The CDR3 protein is CSVENRGRFAEAFF. The CDR3 bases are TGCAGCGTTGAAAACAGGGGACGGTTCGCTGAAGCTTTCTTT.

This clone was observed once. The rearrangement links TRBV6-1 to TRBJ2-6; D uncertain. From germline, CDR1 is MNHNS and CDR2 SASEGT. Trimming took off 1 base at V and 0 bases at J, with 4 bases between the two ends. The CDR3 runs to 15 residues. This CDR3 reads CASSEELSGANVLTF. CDR3 bases: TGTGCCAGCAGTGAAGAGCTCTCTGGGGCCAACGTCCTGACTTTC.

This clone was seen only a few times. This chain connects TRBV7-2 to TRBJ1-1; the D is unclear. The CDR3 is made up of 13 amino acids. V was pared by 6 bases and J by 5 bases, with 13 bases between. Looked up from germline, CDR1 is SGHTA and CDR2 is FQGNSA. For the CDR3, the DNA is TGTGCCAGCAGTAGGATAAGCGGGACTGAAGCTTTCTTT. This gives the protein CASSRISGTEAFF.

This clone was picked up one time. This chain uses TRBV5-1 with TRBJ2-7; 7 bases map to TRBD1. The CDR3 spans 15 residues. V lost 0 bases to trimming and J lost 2 bases; unmatched junction nucleotides: 5. CDR1 SGHRS and CDR2 YFSETQ come from the germline V gene. The CDR3 DNA follows: TGCGCCAGCAGCTTGGTATCCGACAGGGCCTACGAGCAGTACTTC. Its protein product is CASSLVSDRAYEQYF.

This chain uses TRBV5-1 with TRBJ1-5; a weak D match, TRBD1 (5 bases). CDR1 and CDR2 from the germline V gene are SGHRS and YFSETQ. CDR3 length: 15 amino acids. V dropped 2 bases and J dropped 0 bases, with 9 bases sitting between them. CDR3 in DNA: TGCGCCAGCAGCTTAGGAGGGGATAGCAATCAGCCCCAGCATTTT. Protein sequence: CASSLGGDSNQPQHF. Based on the CDR3 plus reference TRBV5-1 and TRBJ1-5, the full variable domain is KAGVTQTPRYLIKTRGQQVTLSCSPISGHRSVSWYQQTPGQGLQFLFEYFSETQRNKGNFPGRFSGRQFSNSRSEMNVSTLELGDSALYLCASSLGGDSNQPQHFGDGTRLSIL.

The rearrangement uses TRBV18 and TRBJ2-3; 9 bases are shared with TRBD2. The CDR3 loop spans 16 amino acids. Trimming cost V 1 base and J 3 bases; bases outside gene matches: 5. The germline V gene has CDR1 KGHSH and CDR2 LQKENI. CDR3 sequence (DNA): TGTGCCAGCTCACCACTTACTAGCGGGTTTACAGATACGCAGTATTTT. Translation: CASSPLTSGFTDTQYF. The entire variable domain, with the rest obtained from reference TRBV18 and TRBJ2-3, is as follows: NAGVMQNPRHLVRRRGQEARLRCSPMKGHSHVYWYRQLPEEGLKFMVYLQKENIIDESGMPKERFSAEFPKEGPSILRIQQVVRGDSAAYFCASSPLTSGFTDTQYFGPGTRLTVL.

This clone was seen a single time. This rearrangement joins TRBV9 to TRBJ2-5; TRBD1 matches 7 bases. The CDR3 contains 14 residues. Germline V gene lookup returns CDR1 SGDLS and CDR2 YYNGEE. J gave up 5 bases and V 3 bases, and 7 bases lay outside the gene matches. The CDR3 is CASSADRVRETQYF. The CDR3 DNA reads as TGTGCCAGCAGCGCCGACAGGGTTCGCGAGACCCAGTACTTC.

This chain links TRBV10-1 with TRBJ2-5; no clear D gene. Trimming cost V 0 bases and J 1 base, with 3 bases left between them. The CDR3 runs to 13 residues. Germline CDR1 and CDR2: WNHNN and SYGVQD (reference sequence). The CDR3 region has the DNA TGCGCCAGCAGTGAGTCGAGCCAAGAGACCCAGTACTTC. Translating gives CASSESSQETQYF.

V gene TRBV29-1 combines with J gene TRBJ2-1; 9 bases line up with TRBD2. CDR1 is SQVTM, CDR2 ANQGSEA, per germline. There are 16 residues in the CDR3. The trim removed 8 bases at V and 1 base at J, leaving 12 bases unmatched. DNA for the CDR3: TGCAGCACCCGGGTTAGCGGGAGCTTTTCCTACAATGAGCAGTTCTTC. Translated, it gives CSTRVSGSFSYNEQFF.

This rearrangement joins TRBV28 to TRBJ2-6, with D perhaps matching TRBD1 (6 bases). Germline CDR1 reads MDHEN; CDR2 reads SYDVKM. V shed 7 bases and J shed 0 bases, with 13 bases lying between them. The CDR3 totals 16 residues. CDR3: CASTKGGYSGANVLTF. CDR3 nucleotide sequence: TGTGCCAGCACCAAAGGGGGTTACTCTGGGGCCAACGTCCTGACTTTC. The complete variable domain, with remaining parts taken from reference TRBV28 and TRBJ2-6, reads DVKVTQSSRYLVKRTGEKVFLECVQDMDHENMFWYRQDPGLGLRLIYFSYDVKMKEKGDIPEGYSVSREKKERFSLILESASTNQTSMYLCASTKGGYSGANVLTFGAGSRLTVL.

This sequence joins TRBV19 and TRBJ2-5, with 8 bases lining up with TRBD1. With 5 bases clipped from V and 5 bases from J, the junction kept 13 bases outside the gene matches. Looked up from germline, CDR1 is LNHDA and CDR2 is SQIVND (reference sequence). This CDR3 has 16 amino acids. The DNA of the CDR3 is TGTGCCAGTAGTCCGCGGACAGGGATAACGATCGAGACCCAGTACTTC. Its translation is CASSPRTGITIETQYF.

This clone was picked up a small number of times. This chain links TRBV30 with TRBJ2-7; the D is unclear. Germline assignment: CDR1 GTSNPN and CDR2 SVGIG (reference sequence). This CDR3 has 14 amino acids. The germline V and J ends were trimmed by 3 bases and 0 bases, with 12 bases remaining between them. CDR3 sequence reads: CAWSHSAISYEQYF. As DNA, the CDR3 is TGTGCCTGGAGCCACAGTGCAATCTCCTACGAGCAGTACTTC.

The J gene is TRBJ1-1, the V gene TRBV6-1; D not certain. The germline V gene has CDR1 MNHNS and CDR2 SASEGT. The CDR3 runs 13 residues. V lost 4 bases, J lost 6 bases, and 12 bases lay in between. The CDR3, as DNA: TGTGCCAGCAGTGCCGGGAGGCTAGCTGAAGCTTTCTTT. This gives the protein CASSAGRLAEAFF.

The chain uses TRBV4-3 and TRBJ2-3; TRBD2 aligns across 9 bases. V dropped 3 bases and J dropped 8; count of bases not matched to a gene: 12. The germline V gene has CDR1 LGHNA and CDR2 YSLEER. This CDR3 comprises 16 residues. The DNA for the CDR3 is TGCGCCAGCAGCCAGAGTAGCGGGGGTTTGCAGGGTACGCAGTATTTT. It specifies CASSQSSGGLQGTQYF.

The gene calls are TRBV12-5 and TRBJ2-3; 9 bases agree with TRBD2. There are 16 residues in the CDR3. J lost 7 bases, V lost 6 bases, and 14 bases had no gene match. From germline, CDR1 is LGHNT and CDR2 FRNRAP. CDR3 bases: TGTGCTAGTGGGTCCCTTTCGGGACTAGCTCCTTATACGCAGTATTTT. Protein sequence: CASGSLSGLAPYTQYF.

This chain uses TRBV5-4 with TRBJ1-1; 7 bases line up with TRBD1. CDR3 length: 15 amino acids. Germline-derived CDR1 and CDR2 are SGHNT and YYREEE (reference sequence). Trimming cost V 4 bases and J 1 base; bases outside gene matches: 7. CDR3 sequence: CASSPGTVQNTEAFF. For the CDR3, the DNA is TGTGCCAGCAGCCCAGGGACAGTCCAGAACACTGAAGCTTTCTTT.

The CDR3 spells CASSELLAGTDTQYF. CDR3 nucleotides: TGTGCCAGCAGTGAACTACTAGCGGGCACAGATACGCAGTATTTT. The rearrangement uses TRBV2 and TRBJ2-3; TRBD2 aligns across 8 bases. V shed 2 bases and J 1 base; nucleotides not matched to a gene: 2. There are 15 residues in the CDR3. CDR1 and CDR2 (germline): SNHLY, FYNNEI.

The chain couples TRBV30 to TRBJ2-7; D uncertain. Per the germline V gene, CDR1 is GTSNPN and CDR2 is SVGIG (reference sequence). V lost 1 base, J lost 4 bases, and 14 bases lay in between. The CDR3 runs to 14 residues. The CDR3 DNA reads TGTGCCTGGAGTGGAGAGGTACACGGATACGAGCAGTACTTC. As protein: CAWSGEVHGYEQYF.

This chain uses TRBV29-1 with TRBJ2-1, with 9 bases identical to TRBD2. The junction had 4 bases not matched to a gene; V was cut back by 7 bases and J by 3 bases. The CDR3 consists of 13 residues. Germline CDR1 and CDR2: SQVTM and ANQGSEA. For the CDR3, the DNA is TGCAGCGGGTGGACTAGCGTCTACAATGAGCAGTTCTTC. Its protein is CSGWTSVYNEQFF.

The genes are TRBV19 and TRBJ2-7, with 7 bases that match TRBD1. The CDR3 is 14 residues long. Trimming removed 5 bases from V and 2 bases from J; junction bases left unmatched: 6. The germline V gene has CDR1 LNHDA and CDR2 SQIVND (reference sequence). This CDR3 reads CASSARGITYEQYF. In DNA form, the CDR3 reads TGTGCCAGTAGTGCCAGGGGGATCACCTACGAGCAGTACTTC.

This chain links TRBV7-3 with TRBJ2-5; TRBD1 is a possible D gene (6 bases). Germline CDR1 reads SGHTA; CDR2 reads FQGTGA. This CDR3 region has 16 residues. V was pared by 1 base and J by 4 bases, with 16 bases between. CDR3 sequence (DNA): TGTGCCAGCAGCTTAAACCCAGGGGTAAAGGGAGAGACCCAGTACTTC. Protein: CASSLNPGVKGETQYF.